One T cell receptor beta chain is described in this entry. Antigen unknown. CD45RA-negative memory and CD45RA+ naive subsets were split from the CD4+ cells. Sorted-subset replicate PCRs used 150 to 200 ng of genomic DNA. This amount corresponded to some 30,000 T cell genomes. Sequenced by immunoSEQ multiplex PCR; TCRdb stores in-frame clones only, minus some. Here the sample spans around 2.3 million clones, approximately 96% being singletons. The data originate from a study of shared clonotypes between healthy human individuals. As for the study in general: Participating donors consisted of a couple of women and a few men aged 18 to 49.

Findings and caveats of the study: The donor pool, a small one, limited the genetic and exposure-history diversity represented.

Germline V CDR1 and CDR2: SGHNT, YYREEE (reference sequence). This CDR3 spans 16 amino acids. Unmatched junction bases numbered 4, after V lost 0 bases and J lost 3 bases. The clonotype originates from a man younger than 35 in good health. The chain recombines TRBV5-4 with TRBJ2-2; 8 bases fit TRBD2. Source material: naive CD4+ T cells sorted from blood. Described subset: CD45RA+ positively selected. The CDR3 region has the DNA TGTGCCAGCAGCTTGGGCGCGGGAGGCCACACCGGGGAGCTGTTTTTT. It is translated as CASSLGAGGHTGELFF.